This T cell receptor beta chain was observed in a study of cytomegalovirus exposure and HLA in healthy donors. Notes on this clone: The antigen is undetermined.

Study results and limitations: The sole available immune exposure information was CMV serostatus.

60 Vbeta and 13 Jbeta primers were used in PCR. The protocol was immunoSEQ multiplex PCR, while the TCRdb copy is restricted to in-frame clones and leaves out a portion. In total, the table holds tens of thousands of clones. The TCR comes from a female donor in good health and CMV-seronegative. Material for sequencing was PBMCs.

CDR3 DNA: TGTGCCAGCAGCCTAGAGGGGGCAGGTGGAGTGGAGTACTTC. Amino acid sequence: CASSLEGAGGVEYF. V gene TRBV7-9 combines with J gene TRBJ2-7; 7 bases are shared with TRBD1. The CDR3 totals 14 residues. CDR1 SEHNR and CDR2 FQNEAQ come from the germline V gene (reference sequence). V was pared by 5 bases and J by 11 bases, with 15 bases of the junction left unmatched.